This paragraph covers one T cell receptor beta chain sequence. This entry comes from a study of CDR3 diversity in severe acne. CDR3 length: 15 amino acids. V gave up 5 bases and J gave up 9 bases; unmatched junction bases: 13. Germline values: CDR1 MDHEN, CDR2 SYDVKM. Each CDR3 protein is one row after TCRdb ran MiXCR on the PCR reads. The sample carries approximately 90,000 distinct CDR3 sequences, 45% to 55% recorded once. Sample: blood. This chain uses TRBV28 with TRBJ2-5; 9 positions match TRBD1. The sequence derives from a male donor in good health, serving as a control. CDR3 nucleotides: TGTGCCAGCAGTAACAGGGGGCCTAGCAATCAGCCCCAGTACTTC. Residues: CASSNRGPSNQPQYF.